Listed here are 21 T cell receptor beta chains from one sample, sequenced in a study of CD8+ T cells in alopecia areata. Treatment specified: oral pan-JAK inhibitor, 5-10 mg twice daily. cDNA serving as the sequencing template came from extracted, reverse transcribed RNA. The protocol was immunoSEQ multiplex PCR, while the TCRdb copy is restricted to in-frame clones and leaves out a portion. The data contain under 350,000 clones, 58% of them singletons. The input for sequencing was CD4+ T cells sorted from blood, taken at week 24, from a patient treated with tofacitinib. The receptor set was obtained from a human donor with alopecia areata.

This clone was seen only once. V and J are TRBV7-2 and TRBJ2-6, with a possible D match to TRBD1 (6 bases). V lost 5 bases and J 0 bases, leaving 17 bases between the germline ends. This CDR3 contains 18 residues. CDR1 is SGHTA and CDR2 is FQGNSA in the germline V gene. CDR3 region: CASSPRGGPSSGANVLTF. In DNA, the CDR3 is TGTGCCAGCAGCCCGAGAGGGGGACCGAGCTCTGGGGCCAACGTCCTGACTTTC.

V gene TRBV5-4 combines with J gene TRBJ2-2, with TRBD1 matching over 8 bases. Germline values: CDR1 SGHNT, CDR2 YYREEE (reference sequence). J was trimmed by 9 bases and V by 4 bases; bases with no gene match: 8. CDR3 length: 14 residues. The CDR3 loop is CASSPGQGYRELFF. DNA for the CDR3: TGTGCCAGCAGCCCCGGACAGGGATACCGGGAGCTGTTTTTT.

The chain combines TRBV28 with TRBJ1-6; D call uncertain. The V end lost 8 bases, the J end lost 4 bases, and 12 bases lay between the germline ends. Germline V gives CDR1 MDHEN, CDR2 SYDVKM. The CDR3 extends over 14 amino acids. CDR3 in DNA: TGTGCCAGCGTCCCAGGATCATATAATTCACCCCTCCACTTT. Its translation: CASVPGSYNSPLHF.

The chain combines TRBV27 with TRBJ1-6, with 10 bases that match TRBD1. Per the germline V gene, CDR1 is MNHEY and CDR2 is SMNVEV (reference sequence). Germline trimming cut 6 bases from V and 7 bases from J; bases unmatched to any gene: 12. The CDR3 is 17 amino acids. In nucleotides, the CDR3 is TGTGCCAGCAGCTCCTTCCGGGACAGGGGACGGAATTCACCCCTCCACTTT. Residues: CASSSFRDRGRNSPLHF.

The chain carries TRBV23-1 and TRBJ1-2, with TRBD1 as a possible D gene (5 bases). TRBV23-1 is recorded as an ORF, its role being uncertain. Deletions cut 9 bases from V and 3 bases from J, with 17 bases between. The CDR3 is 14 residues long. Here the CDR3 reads CARELDGTDYGYTF. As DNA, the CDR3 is TGCGCCAGGGAACTCGACGGGACGGACTATGGCTACACCTTC.

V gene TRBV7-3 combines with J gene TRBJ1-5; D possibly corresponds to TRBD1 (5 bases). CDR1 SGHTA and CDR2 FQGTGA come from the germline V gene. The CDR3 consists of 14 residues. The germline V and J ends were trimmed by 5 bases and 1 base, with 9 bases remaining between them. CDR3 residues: CASSDGGSNQPQHF. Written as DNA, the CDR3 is TGTGCCAGCAGCGACGGGGGAAGCAATCAGCCCCAGCATTTT.

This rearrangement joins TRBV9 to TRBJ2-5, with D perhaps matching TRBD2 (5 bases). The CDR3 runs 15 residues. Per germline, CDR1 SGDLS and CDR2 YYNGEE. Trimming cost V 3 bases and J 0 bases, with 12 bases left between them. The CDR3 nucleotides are TGTGCCAGCAGCGCGAGGGTCGGTAACCAAGAGACCCAGTACTTC. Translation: CASSARVGNQETQYF.

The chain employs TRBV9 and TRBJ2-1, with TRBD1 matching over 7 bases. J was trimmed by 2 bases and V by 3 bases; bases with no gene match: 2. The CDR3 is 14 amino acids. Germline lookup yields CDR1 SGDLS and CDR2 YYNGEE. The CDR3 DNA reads TGTGCCAGCAGCGGCGACAGGGCCTACAATGAGCAGTTCTTC. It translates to CASSGDRAYNEQFF.

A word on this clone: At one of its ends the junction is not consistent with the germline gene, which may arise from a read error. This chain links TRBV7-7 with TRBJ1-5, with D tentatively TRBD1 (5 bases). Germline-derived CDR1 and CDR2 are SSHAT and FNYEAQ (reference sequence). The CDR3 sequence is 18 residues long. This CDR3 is CASSLAGAGTYSNQPQHF. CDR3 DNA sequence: TGTGCTAGCAGCTTAGCTGGGGCAGGGACCTATAGCAATCAGCCCCAGCATTTT.

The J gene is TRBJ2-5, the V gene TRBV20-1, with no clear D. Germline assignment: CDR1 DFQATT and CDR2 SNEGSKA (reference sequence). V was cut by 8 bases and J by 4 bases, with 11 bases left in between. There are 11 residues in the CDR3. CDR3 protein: CSTEYGETQYF. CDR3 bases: TGCAGTACGGAGTATGGAGAGACCCAGTACTTC.

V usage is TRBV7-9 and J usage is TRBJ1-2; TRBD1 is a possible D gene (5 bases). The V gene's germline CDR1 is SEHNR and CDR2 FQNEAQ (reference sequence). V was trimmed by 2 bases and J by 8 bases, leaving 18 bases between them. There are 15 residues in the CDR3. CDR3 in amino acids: CASSLSGHGTRGYTF. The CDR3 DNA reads TGTGCCAGCAGCTTATCCGGACACGGAACGCGAGGCTACACCTTC.

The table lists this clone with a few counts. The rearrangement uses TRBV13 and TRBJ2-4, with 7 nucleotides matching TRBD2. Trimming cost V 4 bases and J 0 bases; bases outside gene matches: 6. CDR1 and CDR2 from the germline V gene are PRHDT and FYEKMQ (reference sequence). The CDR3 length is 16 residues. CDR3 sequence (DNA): TGTGCCAGCAGCTCTCAGCGGGATCTAGCCAAAAACATTCAGTACTTC. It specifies CASSSQRDLAKNIQYF.

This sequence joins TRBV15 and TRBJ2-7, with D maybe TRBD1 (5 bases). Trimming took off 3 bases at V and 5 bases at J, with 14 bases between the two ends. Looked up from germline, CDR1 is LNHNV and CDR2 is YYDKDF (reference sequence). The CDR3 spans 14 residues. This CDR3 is CATSSTYDSHEQYF. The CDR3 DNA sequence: TGTGCCACCAGCAGCACCTACGACAGCCACGAGCAGTACTTC. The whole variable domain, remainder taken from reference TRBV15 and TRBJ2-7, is DAMVIQNPRYQVTQFGKPVTLSCSQTLNHNVMYWYQQKSSQAPKLLFHYYDKDFNNEADTPDNFQSRRPNTSFCFLDIRSPGLGDTAMYLCATSSTYDSHEQYFGPGTRLTVT.

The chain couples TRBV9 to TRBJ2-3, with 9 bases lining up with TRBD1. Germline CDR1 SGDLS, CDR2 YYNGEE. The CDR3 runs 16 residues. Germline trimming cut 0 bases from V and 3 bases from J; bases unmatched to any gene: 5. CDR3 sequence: CASSVEGQGRTDTQYF. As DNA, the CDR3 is TGTGCCAGCAGCGTAGAGGGACAGGGCCGGACAGATACGCAGTATTTT.

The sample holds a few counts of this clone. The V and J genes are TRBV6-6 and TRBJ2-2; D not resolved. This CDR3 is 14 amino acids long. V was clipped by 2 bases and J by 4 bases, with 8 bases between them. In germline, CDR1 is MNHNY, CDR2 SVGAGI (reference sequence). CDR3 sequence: CASSYRAGTGELFF. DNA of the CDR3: TGTGCCAGCAGTTACCGGGCAGGCACCGGGGAGCTGTTTTTT.

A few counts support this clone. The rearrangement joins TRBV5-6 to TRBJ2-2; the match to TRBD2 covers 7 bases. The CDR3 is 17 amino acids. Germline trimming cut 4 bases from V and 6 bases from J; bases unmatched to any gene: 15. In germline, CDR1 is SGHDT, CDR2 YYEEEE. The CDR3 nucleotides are TGTGCCAGCAGCCTTCCTCCGGGCGGGGGAGCCGCCGGGGAGCTGTTTTTT. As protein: CASSLPPGGGAAGELFF.

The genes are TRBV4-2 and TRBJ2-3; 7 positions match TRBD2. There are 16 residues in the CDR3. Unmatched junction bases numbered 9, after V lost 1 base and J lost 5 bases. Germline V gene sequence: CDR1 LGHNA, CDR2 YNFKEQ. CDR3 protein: CASSQAAGWSGDTQYF. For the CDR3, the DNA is TGTGCCAGCAGCCAAGCAGCGGGGTGGTCAGGAGATACGCAGTATTTT.

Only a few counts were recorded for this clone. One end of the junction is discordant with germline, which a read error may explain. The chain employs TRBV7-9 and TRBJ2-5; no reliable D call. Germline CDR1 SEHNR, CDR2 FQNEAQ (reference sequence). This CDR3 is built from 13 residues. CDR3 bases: TGTGCCAGCAGCTTAGCGCGCACAGAGGCCCAGTACTTC. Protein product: CASSLARTEAQYF.

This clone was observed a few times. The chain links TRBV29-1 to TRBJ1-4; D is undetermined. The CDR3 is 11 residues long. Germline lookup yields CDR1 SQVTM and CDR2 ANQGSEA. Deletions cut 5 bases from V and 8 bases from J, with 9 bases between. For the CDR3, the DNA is TGCAGCGTTTTCTGGGGAGAAAAACTGTTTTTT. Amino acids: CSVFWGEKLFF.

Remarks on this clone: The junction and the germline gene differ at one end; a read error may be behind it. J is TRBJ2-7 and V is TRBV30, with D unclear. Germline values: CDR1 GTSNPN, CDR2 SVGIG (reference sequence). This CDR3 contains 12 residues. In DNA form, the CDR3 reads TGTGCCTGGAAATCCAGCTCCCACGAGCAGTACTTC. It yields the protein CAWKSSSHEQYF.

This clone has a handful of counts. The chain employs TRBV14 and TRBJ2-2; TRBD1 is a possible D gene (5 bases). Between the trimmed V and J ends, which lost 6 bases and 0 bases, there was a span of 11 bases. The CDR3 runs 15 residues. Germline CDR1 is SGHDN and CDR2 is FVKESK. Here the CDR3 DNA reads TGTGCCAGCAGTCGCAGGGTATCGAACACCGGGGAGCTGTTTTTT. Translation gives CASSRRVSNTGELFF.